This T cell receptor beta chain is drawn from a study of blood T cell repertoires in COVID-19. About the study: Donors in the United States, Italy and Spain gave samples during acute or convalescent COVID-19. T cells, B-cell-depleted T cells, or PBMCs supplied cDNA or gDNA.

Sequencing used immunoSEQ multiplex PCR; TCRdb keeps in-frame clones, though not all of them. In the table there are approximately 130,000 clones, roughly 86% of which are singletons. The TCR sequence derives from a human donor in a cohort sampled during active COVID-19. Sequenced sample: peripheral blood.

The CDR3 nucleotides read TGCAGCGTTGGACGCGGGTCCTACAATGAGCAGTTCTTC. Protein sequence: CSVGRGSYNEQFF. The J gene is TRBJ2-1, the V gene TRBV29-1; TRBD2 might be the D (5 bases). This CDR3 has 13 residues. Germline CDR1 SQVTM, CDR2 ANQGSEA. The germline V and J ends were trimmed by 4 bases and 1 base, with 8 bases remaining between them.